The 5 T cell receptor beta chains presented below share a single source sample, sequenced in a study of T cell clonotyping in hematopoietic cell transplantation. TCRdb keeps only in-frame clones here, not all; method: immunoSEQ multiplex PCR. Of about 12,000 clones in the sample, roughly 80% are singletons; the top ten hold 5.8%. This specimen consisted of PBMCs, obtained 100 days after allogeneic stem cell transplant. Receptor source: a female patient in her 40s who had an allogeneic stem cell transplant from a related donor, so T cells may come from the graft donor. Some clones in this sample may be carry-over from other donors' samples.

V is TRBV11-3 and J is TRBJ1-1; D not certain. The ends were cut back, 1 base at V and 5 bases at J, with 14 bases in the middle. The germline CDR1 and CDR2 sequences are SGHNT and YENEEA. CDR3 length equals 15 residues. This chain's CDR3 is CASSLGRERETEAFF. The DNA for the CDR3 is TGTGCCAGCAGCTTAGGTAGGGAGAGAGAAACTGAAGCTTTCTTT.

This clone appeared a single time. This chain connects TRBV20-1 to TRBJ1-3, with no clear D. Between the trimmed V and J ends, which lost 3 bases and 8 bases, there was a span of 8 bases. In germline, CDR1 is DFQATT, CDR2 SNEGSKA (reference sequence). The CDR3 has 11 amino acids. CDR3 protein: CSARSGDTIYF. The CDR3 DNA sequence: TGCAGTGCTAGGTCAGGCGACACCATATATTTT.

This clone appeared a single time. This sequence joins TRBV29-1 and TRBJ2-2; D unresolved. The ends were cut back, 4 bases at V and 1 base at J, with 10 bases in the middle. The length of the CDR3 is 14 residues. Germline CDR1 reads SQVTM; CDR2 reads ANQGSEA. The CDR3 loop reads CSVAQNRNTGELFF. CDR3 in DNA: TGCAGCGTTGCTCAGAATCGGAACACCGGGGAGCTGTTTTTT.

This chain links TRBV19 with TRBJ2-7, with D perhaps being TRBD1 or TRBD2 (5 bases each). Trimming took off 10 bases at V and 1 base at J, with 14 bases between the two ends. Germline V gene lookup returns CDR1 LNHDA and CDR2 SQIVND (reference sequence). CDR3 length: 13 amino acids. The DNA for the CDR3 is TGTGCCACCACGGGGCAGGGATCCTACGAGCAGTACTTC. It is translated as CATTGQGSYEQYF.

This clone was seen only once. The V gene is TRBV7-9, the J gene TRBJ2-5, with no clear D. Trimming removed 5 bases from V and 7 bases from J, with 11 bases in between. The length of the CDR3 is 12 residues. Germline lookup yields CDR1 SEHNR and CDR2 FQNEAQ (reference sequence). Here the CDR3 DNA reads TGTGCCAGCAGCCCCTTAGACGCGACCCAGTACTTC. The encoded protein is CASSPLDATQYF.